A single sample gave rise to the 9 T cell receptor beta chains below, sequenced in a study of T cells in Graves' hyperthyroidism and ophthalmopathy. Amplification of TCR beta CDR3 regions was performed using RNA transcripts as template. A first-round RT-PCR of the TCR CDR3 used the HTBI primer set. TCRdb independently ran MiXCR on the multiplex PCR reads; one entry per CDR3 protein. The sample includes a few hundred thousand distinct CDR3 sequences, more than 15% of them seen just once. Material: blood. These receptors all come from a woman between 18 and 30 years old with Graves' hyperthyroidism.

This clonotype was detected ten times or more. The CDR3 is CASSFRQGRYNEQFF. CDR3 bases: TGTGCCAGCTCATTCAGACAGGGGCGGTACAATGAGCAGTTCTTC. The chain is built from TRBV18 and TRBJ2-1, with 8 bases fitting TRBD1. The germline V gene has CDR1 KGHSH and CDR2 LQKENI. The V gene end was trimmed by 5 bases and the J gene end by 4 bases; junction bases not matched to a gene: 7. The CDR3 extends over 15 amino acids.

This clonotype was picked up many times. The rearrangement joins TRBV7-9 to TRBJ1-1; D unclear. CDR1 and CDR2 from the germline V gene are SEHNR and FQNEAQ (reference sequence). There are 13 residues in the CDR3. V was cut by 5 bases and J by 7 bases, with 14 bases left in between. The CDR3 loop reads CASSTPPGFEAFF. CDR3 bases: TGTGCCAGCAGCACCCCCCCCGGATTTGAAGCTTTCTTT.

The rearrangement links TRBV20-1 to TRBJ1-5; D may be TRBD1 (5 bases). The CDR3 extends over 16 amino acids. The V end lost 4 bases, the J end lost 7 bases, and 23 bases lay between the germline ends. The germline gives CDR1 DFQATT, CDR2 SNEGSKA (reference sequence). The DNA of the CDR3 is TGCAGTGCTACCGACAGCCGATACCCCCTAGGGCAGCCCCAGCATTTT. The encoded protein is CSATDSRYPLGQPQHF.

Only a few counts were recorded for this clonotype. The J gene is TRBJ2-7, the V gene TRBV6-2 or TRBV6-3, with 8 positions matching TRBD1. This CDR3 spans 18 amino acids. In germline, CDR1 is MNHEY, CDR2 SVGEGT. V trimming: 6 bases; J trimming: 3 bases; junction bases outside the gene matches: 19. The CDR3 DNA is TGTGCCAGCAGCCCCCGGACAGGGCGCTTCTCTTCCTACTACGAGCAGTACTTC. Protein product: CASSPRTGRFSSYYEQYF.

This clonotype was picked up many times. As DNA, the CDR3 is TGTGCCAGCAGCCCCGGGACTAGCGGGAGTGCAGATACGCAGTATTTT. As protein: CASSPGTSGSADTQYF. The rearrangement links TRBV28 to TRBJ2-3; 14 bases match TRBD2. The CDR3 contains 16 residues. The V gene end was trimmed by 6 bases and the J gene end by 4 bases; junction bases not matched to a gene: 6. Per the germline V gene, CDR1 is MDHEN and CDR2 is SYDVKM.

This clonotype was observed many times. The rearrangement joins TRBV7-3 to TRBJ2-1, with a tentative D call TRBD2 (7 bases). The V and J ends lost 1 base and 8 bases respectively, with 15 bases between them. The germline CDR1 and CDR2 sequences are SGHTA and FQGTGA. The length of the CDR3 is 15 residues. The chain's CDR3 is CASSLSAGAVDEQFF. For the CDR3, the DNA is TGTGCCAGCAGCTTAAGCGCGGGGGCAGTGGATGAGCAGTTCTTC.

The chain combines TRBV27 with TRBJ1-4; 7 positions match TRBD1. Germline V lookup: CDR1 MNHEY, CDR2 SMNVEV (reference sequence). The trim removed 2 bases at V and 2 bases at J, leaving 11 bases unmatched. CDR3 length: 18 amino acids. The CDR3 nucleotides are TGTGCCAGCAGTTTAATATACCCGGGACAGAGTACTAATGAAAAACTGTTTTTT. Translating it yields CASSLIYPGQSTNEKLFF.

This clonotype appeared many times. The chain combines TRBV18 with TRBJ2-3, with D perhaps TRBD1 (6 bases). This CDR3 comprises 16 residues. With 2 bases removed from V and 0 bases from J, the gap between germline ends came to 12 bases. CDR1 and CDR2 (germline): KGHSH, LQKENI. This CDR3 reads CASSPATGLSTDTQYF. The CDR3 nucleotides are TGTGCCAGCTCACCAGCGACAGGCCTTAGCACAGATACGCAGTATTTT. The whole variable domain, remainder taken from reference TRBV18 and TRBJ2-3, is NAGVMQNPRHLVRRRGQEARLRCSPMKGHSHVYWYRQLPEEGLKFMVYLQKENIIDESGMPKERFSAEFPKEGPSILRIQQVVRGDSAAYFCASSPATGLSTDTQYFGPGTRLTVL.

This clonotype occurred a few times. The rearrangement uses TRBV6-2 or TRBV6-3 and TRBJ1-4, with unresolved D. V lost 8 bases, J lost 10 bases, and 17 bases lay in between. The CDR3 extends over 13 amino acids. Germline CDR1 and CDR2: MNHEY and SVGEGT. The CDR3 protein is CASGRSSWGKLFF. In nucleotides, the CDR3 is TGTGCCAGCGGGCGGTCCTCTTGGGGAAAACTGTTTTTT.